Described below is a single T cell receptor beta chain sequence and its context. In the authors' methods: Amplification of reference gene primers was used by the study to estimate nucleated cell counts. TCRdb keeps only in-frame clones here, not all; method: immunoSEQ multiplex PCR. V and J calls and clone size are those listed in that table; D and trimming were worked out from the DNA. The table shows 120,000 or so clones, with over 65% occurring only once. The data stem from a study of blood T cell repertoires in COVID-19. On the study more broadly: Specimens from acute and convalescent COVID-19 originated in the United States, Italy and Spain. Nucleic acid was either cDNA or gDNA, and it came from T cells, B-cell-depleted T cells, or PBMCs.

The CDR3 loop spans 15 amino acids. Germline CDR1 and CDR2: KGHSH and LQKENI. With 1 base removed from V and 0 bases from J, the gap between germline ends came to 10 bases. V is TRBV18 and J is TRBJ2-7; D call uncertain. The sequence came from a man between 60 and 70 years old with acute or convalescent COVID-19. What was sequenced was peripheral blood. Here the CDR3 DNA reads TGTGCCAGCTCACCACGGGCACGGCTCTCCTACGAGCAGTACTTC. This sequence encodes CASSPRARLSYEQYF.